The 30 T cell receptor beta chains below come from one sample, sequenced in a study of blood T cell repertoires in COVID-19. Only in-frame clones appear in the TCRdb table, and some are missing; sequencing was by immunoSEQ multiplex PCR. Of over 200,000 clones listed, approximately 84% are singletons. Sequenced sample: peripheral blood. These receptors all stem from a middle-aged man with active or convalescent COVID-19.

V usage is TRBV28 and J usage is TRBJ2-1; D is possibly TRBD2 (5 bases). Per germline, CDR1 MDHEN and CDR2 SYDVKM. The CDR3 extends over 13 amino acids. Between the trimmed V and J ends, which lost 5 bases and 5 bases, there was a span of 10 bases. For the CDR3, the DNA is TGTGCCAGCAGTCCGGACTGGCACAATGAGCAGTTCTTC. Translating it yields CASSPDWHNEQFF.

Only one count was recorded for this clone. The chain employs TRBV5-1 and TRBJ2-7; the D gene is possibly TRBD1 (6 bases). V gave up 5 bases and J gave up 4 bases, with 16 bases separating them. Germline lookup yields CDR1 SGHRS and CDR2 YFSETQ. The CDR3 totals 14 residues. The CDR3 spells CASRNRDTLYEQYF. The CDR3 nucleotides read TGCGCCAGCAGAAACCGGGACACACTATACGAGCAGTACTTC.

This clone has only one observation. The J gene is TRBJ2-1, the V gene TRBV5-1; 12 nucleotides line up with TRBD2. This CDR3 has 15 amino acids. J was trimmed by 9 bases and V by 4 bases; bases with no gene match: 8. Looked up from germline, CDR1 is SGHRS and CDR2 is YFSETQ. The CDR3 reads CASSPRLAGAGEQFF. As DNA, the CDR3 is TGCGCCAGCAGCCCCCGACTAGCGGGAGCGGGTGAGCAGTTCTTC.

The chain links TRBV2 to TRBJ2-7, with D maybe TRBD1 (6 bases). The CDR3 is 14 residues long. Trimming removed 6 bases at V and 2 bases at J, with 14 bases between. Germline V CDR1 and CDR2: SNHLY, FYNNEI. The CDR3 DNA sequence: TGTGCCAGCAGAAGCAGGGGAAAGACCTACGAGCAGTACTTC. Its protein product is CASRSRGKTYEQYF.

J is TRBJ2-2 and V is TRBV9; 8 positions agree with TRBD2. This CDR3 is built from 13 residues. The germline V gene encodes CDR1 SGDLS and CDR2 YYNGEE. The V segment lost 3 bases and the J segment 6 bases; nucleotides outside the gene matches: 1. The chain's CDR3 is CASSALAAGELFF. The CDR3 DNA sequence: TGTGCCAGCAGCGCACTAGCGGCCGGGGAGCTGTTTTTT.

The chain carries TRBV18 and TRBJ1-1; 9 bases align to TRBD1. The ends lost 6 bases at V and 4 bases at J; junction bases unmatched: 9. The CDR3 is 15 residues long. CDR1 is KGHSH and CDR2 is LQKENI in the germline V gene. Here the CDR3 reads CASSLGTGTITEAFF. CDR3 sequence (DNA): TGTGCCAGCTCCCTCGGGACAGGGACGATCACTGAAGCTTTCTTT.

This clone was observed a single time. The V and J genes are TRBV7-2 and TRBJ1-5, with D perhaps TRBD1 (5 bases). The V end lost 6 bases, the J end lost 2 bases, and 14 bases lay between the germline ends. The CDR3 length is 15 residues. Germline-derived CDR1 and CDR2 are SGHTA and FQGNSA. The CDR3 nucleotides are TGTGCCAGCAGGACAGCACCTGTGGGCAATCAGCCCCAGCATTTT. Its protein product is CASRTAPVGNQPQHF.

The chain has TRBV5-1 and TRBJ2-2; D possibly corresponds to TRBD2 (5 bases). The CDR3 extends over 15 amino acids. Germline CDR1 SGHRS, CDR2 YFSETQ. V was trimmed by 4 bases and J by 0 bases, leaving 10 bases between them. Here the CDR3 reads CASSGYGTNTGELFF. DNA for the CDR3: TGCGCCAGCAGCGGTTACGGGACGAACACCGGGGAGCTGTTTTTT.

This clone was counted between two and nine times. The chain carries TRBV5-5 and TRBJ1-2, with 8 bases fitting TRBD1. The CDR3 has 15 residues. V lost 4 bases, J lost 0 bases, and 5 bases stayed unmatched. In germline, CDR1 is SGHKS, CDR2 YYEKEE (reference sequence). CDR3 protein: CASSPGQGPNYGYTF. The CDR3 DNA is TGTGCCAGCAGCCCCGGACAGGGACCTAACTATGGCTACACCTTC.

This chain joins TRBV10-3 and TRBJ2-1, with 14 bases fitting TRBD2. In germline, CDR1 is ENHRY, CDR2 SYGVKD. V lost 2 bases to trimming and J lost 6 bases; unmatched junction nucleotides: 6. CDR3 length: 17 residues. CDR3 in amino acids: CAISEPGTSGSGNEQFF. The CDR3 region has the DNA TGTGCCATCAGTGAGCCAGGGACTAGCGGGAGTGGCAATGAGCAGTTCTTC.

This chain joins TRBV4-1 and TRBJ1-2; no definite D call. The V end lost 0 bases, the J end lost 5 bases, and 10 bases lay between the germline ends. Germline CDR1 reads MGHRA; CDR2 reads YSYEKL. The CDR3 contains 14 residues. In nucleotides, the CDR3 is TGCGCCAGCAGCCAAGATGGTAGCGCTTATGGCTACACCTTC. It is translated as CASSQDGSAYGYTF.

The gene calls are TRBV5-1 and TRBJ2-7, with 12 bases fitting TRBD2. The germline CDR1 and CDR2 sequences are SGHRS and YFSETQ. The CDR3 loop spans 16 amino acids. V was pared by 4 bases and J by 3 bases, with 8 bases of the junction left unmatched. CDR3 in DNA: TGCGCCAGCAGCCAATCGACTAGCGGGAGTGGCTACGAGCAGTACTTC. Translating it yields CASSQSTSGSGYEQYF.

The V call is TRBV20-1, the J call TRBJ1-4; D unclear. This CDR3 spans 11 amino acids. Germline V CDR1 and CDR2: DFQATT, SNEGSKA (reference sequence). CDR3 nucleotides: TGCAGCACTCGAAATAATGAAAAACTGTTTTTT. Protein sequence: CSTRNNEKLFF.

The V and J genes are TRBV5-1 and TRBJ1-1; 7 bases align to TRBD1. Germline CDR1 and CDR2: SGHRS and YFSETQ. V lost 3 bases to trimming and J lost 2 bases; unmatched junction nucleotides: 10. CDR3 length equals 16 residues. The DNA of the CDR3 is TGCGCCAGCAGCTCCCACCTGGGACAGAAAAACACTGAAGCTTTCTTT. Amino acid sequence: CASSSHLGQKNTEAFF.

J is TRBJ2-5 and V is TRBV2; 7 positions agree with TRBD1. The V gene end was trimmed by 5 bases and the J gene end by 0 bases; junction bases not matched to a gene: 6. CDR3 length equals 15 residues. CDR1 and CDR2 (germline): SNHLY, FYNNEI. CDR3 in amino acids: CASSWGTDHQETQYF. In nucleotides, the CDR3 is TGTGCCAGCAGTTGGGGGACAGATCACCAAGAGACCCAGTACTTC.

The V and J genes are TRBV30 and TRBJ1-5; D is uncertain. The CDR3 totals 12 residues. Trimming removed 0 bases at V and 6 bases at J, with 6 bases between. In germline, CDR1 is GTSNPN, CDR2 SVGIG (reference sequence). Written as DNA, the CDR3 is TGTGCCTGGAGTGTAAACGGTCAGCCCCAGCATTTT. Amino acids: CAWSVNGQPQHF.

CDR3 protein: CASSLESSGSWETQYF. CDR3 nucleotides: TGCGCCAGCAGCTTGGAGTCTAGCGGGAGCTGGGAGACCCAGTACTTC. The chain links TRBV5-1 to TRBJ2-5; 10 bases align to TRBD2. V trimming: 0 bases; J trimming: 5 bases; junction bases outside the gene matches: 7. The germline CDR1 and CDR2 sequences are SGHRS and YFSETQ. This CDR3 has 16 residues.

The chain has TRBV5-1 and TRBJ2-3; TRBD2 matches 10 bases. Trimming removed 4 bases from V and 1 base from J; junction bases left unmatched: 6. This CDR3 region has 16 residues. Germline lookup yields CDR1 SGHRS and CDR2 YFSETQ. The CDR3 nucleotides read TGCGCCAGCAGCGTCATAGCGGGGGGCGGCACAGATACGCAGTATTTT. It yields the protein CASSVIAGGGTDTQYF. Full variable domain (outside the CDR3, taken from reference TRBV5-1 and TRBJ2-3): KAGVTQTPRYLIKTRGQQVTLSCSPISGHRSVSWYQQTPGQGLQFLFEYFSETQRNKGNFPGRFSGRQFSNSRSEMNVSTLELGDSALYLCASSVIAGGGTDTQYFGPGTRLTVL.

This chain connects TRBV3-1 (or the pseudogene TRBV3-2) to TRBJ2-2; 14 bases agree with TRBD2. Germline values: CDR1 LGHDT, CDR2 YNNKEL (reference sequence). V lost 4 bases and J lost 7; bases outside the gene matches: 5. CDR3 length: 16 residues. CDR3: CASSPGLAGAGGELFF. The CDR3 DNA follows: TGTGCCAGCAGCCCGGGACTAGCGGGAGCGGGCGGGGAGCTGTTTTTT.

V and J are TRBV19 and TRBJ2-3; 9 positions agree with TRBD1. Per germline, CDR1 LNHDA and CDR2 SQIVND (reference sequence). Unmatched junction bases numbered 6, after V lost 1 base and J lost 4 bases. This CDR3 has 16 residues. CDR3 residues: CASSIGGQGLADTQYF. The CDR3 nucleotides read TGTGCCAGTAGTATAGGAGGACAGGGGTTGGCAGATACGCAGTATTTT.

The DNA of the CDR3 is TGTGCCAGCAGTTTACCTAATAGGGGGATTCCGCCGGATGAGCAGTTCTTC. This sequence encodes CASSLPNRGIPPDEQFF. The chain combines TRBV27 with TRBJ2-1; possibly TRBD1 for D (6 bases). Germline CDR1 is MNHEY and CDR2 is SMNVEV (reference sequence). The length of the CDR3 is 17 residues. Trimming left V 2 bases short and J 8 bases short, with 22 bases between.

V is TRBV7-8 and J is TRBJ1-3; D perhaps matches TRBD1 (6 bases). Per germline, CDR1 SGHVS and CDR2 FQNEAQ. Trimming took 5 bases from V and 0 from J, leaving 17 bases between them. The CDR3 has 17 residues. DNA of the CDR3: TGTGCCAGCAGCCTTAAGGGGGTGGCGAGCTCTGGAAACACCATATATTTT. Amino acid sequence: CASSLKGVASSGNTIYF.

V usage is TRBV7-8 and J usage is TRBJ1-6; no clear D. The CDR3 covers 18 residues. The V end was cut by 3 bases, the J end by 0 bases, with 15 bases between. Germline CDR1 SGHVS, CDR2 FQNEAQ. DNA for the CDR3: TGTGCCAGCAGCTTCTCCCTGTCTCCGAGCTCCTATAATTCACCCCTCCACTTT. Protein: CASSFSLSPSSYNSPLHF.

The table lists this clone with many counts. The chain has TRBV7-9 and TRBJ1-1; unclear D gene. This CDR3 is built from 13 residues. V was trimmed by 5 bases and J by 6 bases, leaving 13 bases between them. In germline, CDR1 is SEHNR, CDR2 FQNEAQ (reference sequence). The CDR3 here is CASSPPGVAEAFF. CDR3 nucleotide sequence: TGTGCCAGCAGCCCTCCCGGGGTCGCTGAAGCTTTCTTT.

This sequence joins TRBV30 and TRBJ1-4; 9 bases fit TRBD1. The CDR3 runs to 14 residues. V lost 4 bases and J lost 10; bases outside the gene matches: 10. The germline V gene has CDR1 GTSNPN and CDR2 SVGIG (reference sequence). The chain's CDR3 is CAWIPGQGSGKLFF. The DNA for the CDR3 is TGTGCCTGGATCCCGGGACAGGGAAGCGGAAAACTGTTTTTT.

CDR3 nucleotides: TGTGCCAGCCCCCCTGAAGGACAGGAGAGCACAGATACGCAGTATTTT. Translated, it gives CASPPEGQESTDTQYF. The chain uses TRBV18 and TRBJ2-3; 7 positions agree with TRBD1. Unmatched junction bases numbered 11, after V lost 8 bases and J lost 0 bases. The CDR3 totals 16 residues. Germline CDR1 and CDR2: KGHSH and LQKENI.

The V call is TRBV6-5, the J call TRBJ2-7; D gene ambiguous. This CDR3 spans 12 amino acids. With 7 bases removed from V and 4 bases from J, the gap between germline ends came to 11 bases. The germline V gene encodes CDR1 MNHEY and CDR2 SVGAGI. The CDR3 DNA reads as TGTGCCAGCACAAAAGTCTATTACGAGCAGTACTTC. The encoded protein is CASTKVYYEQYF.

The V gene is TRBV5-1, the J gene TRBJ1-2, with a weak D call TRBD1 (6 bases). CDR3 length: 14 amino acids. Germline V lookup: CDR1 SGHRS, CDR2 YFSETQ. Trimming pared 4 bases from V and 6 bases from J, leaving 16 bases between. DNA for the CDR3: TGCGCCAGCAGCCTCACGGTGACAGGTGATGGCTACACCTTC. Residues: CASSLTVTGDGYTF.

The gene calls are TRBV6-6 and TRBJ1-6; tentative D call: TRBD1 (5 bases). The CDR3 consists of 14 residues. Between the trimmed V and J ends, which lost 6 bases and 9 bases, there was a span of 15 bases. Germline values: CDR1 MNHNY, CDR2 SVGAGI (reference sequence). The CDR3 sequence: CASSQWGDGSPLHF. CDR3 sequence (DNA): TGTGCCAGCAGCCAATGGGGGGACGGTTCACCCCTCCACTTT.

On this clone: Other DNA sequences in this sample translate to the same CDR3. The chain carries TRBV18 and TRBJ2-5; 7 bases map to TRBD2. The CDR3 extends over 13 amino acids. Looked up from germline, CDR1 is KGHSH and CDR2 is LQKENI. After removal of 4 bases from V and 5 bases from J, the junction contained 4 bases not matched to a gene. The CDR3 here is CASSRGEGETQYF. CDR3 DNA: TGTGCCAGCTCACGAGGGGAGGGTGAGACCCAGTACTTC.